This TCR beta chain was observed in a study of OX40 agonist ivuxolimab in advanced cancers. Overall study: At about 81% male, the cohort had a mean age of approximately 60 years, ranging from about 23 to 79.

With V trimmed by 6 bases and J by 5 bases, 5 bases remained unmatched. CDR1 and CDR2 from the germline V gene are SNHLY and FYNNEI. This CDR3 is 15 amino acids long. To note about this clone: Its cognate antigen is unknown.

Whole-study results and caveats: Normalized T-cell clonal expansion was also low in a subset of nonresponders. Blood T cells, both CD4+ and CD8+, expanded clonally by week 6 at 0.1 to 3.0 mg/kg.

Here immunoSEQ multiplex PCR was the method, and the copy in TCRdb shows in-frame clones only, minus some. Among about 91,000 clones, around 86% were seen once, and the ten largest hold around 2%. The V and J genes are TRBV2 and TRBJ2-2; 11 bases agree with TRBD2. Sequences were derived from CD4+ or CD8+ T cells sorted from blood, sampled in a trial of the OX40 agonist ivuxolimab. This TCR came from an adult with an advanced solid tumor such as melanoma, head and neck, liver or kidney cancer. CDR3 region: CASRGTSGRTGELFF. As DNA, the CDR3 is TGTGCCAGCAGGGGGACTAGCGGTCGAACCGGGGAGCTGTTTTTT.